This T cell receptor beta chain was captured by sequencing in a study of T cell responses to AZD1222 COVID-19 vaccine. Regarding the study as a whole: Sampling captured repertoires only after the peak T cell response.

Generated by immunoSEQ multiplex PCR, the TCRdb table keeps only in-frame clones and is missing some. The sample holds about 160,000 clones, under 95% seen once. Details on this clone: Its target is not known.

The CDR3 extends over 19 amino acids. Germline-derived CDR1 and CDR2 are SGDLS and YYNGEE. J was trimmed by 4 bases and V by 4 bases; bases with no gene match: 15. This sample comprised peripheral blood, obtained on day 0 of MenACWY control vaccination. This chain joins TRBV9 and TRBJ2-1, with 12 bases fitting TRBD2. This TCR was sampled from an adult in good health. Here the CDR3 DNA reads TGTGCCAGCAGCTCCCCGGGACTAGCGGGCTTGGTAAAGTACAATGAGCAGTTCTTC. It is translated as CASSSPGLAGLVKYNEQFF.